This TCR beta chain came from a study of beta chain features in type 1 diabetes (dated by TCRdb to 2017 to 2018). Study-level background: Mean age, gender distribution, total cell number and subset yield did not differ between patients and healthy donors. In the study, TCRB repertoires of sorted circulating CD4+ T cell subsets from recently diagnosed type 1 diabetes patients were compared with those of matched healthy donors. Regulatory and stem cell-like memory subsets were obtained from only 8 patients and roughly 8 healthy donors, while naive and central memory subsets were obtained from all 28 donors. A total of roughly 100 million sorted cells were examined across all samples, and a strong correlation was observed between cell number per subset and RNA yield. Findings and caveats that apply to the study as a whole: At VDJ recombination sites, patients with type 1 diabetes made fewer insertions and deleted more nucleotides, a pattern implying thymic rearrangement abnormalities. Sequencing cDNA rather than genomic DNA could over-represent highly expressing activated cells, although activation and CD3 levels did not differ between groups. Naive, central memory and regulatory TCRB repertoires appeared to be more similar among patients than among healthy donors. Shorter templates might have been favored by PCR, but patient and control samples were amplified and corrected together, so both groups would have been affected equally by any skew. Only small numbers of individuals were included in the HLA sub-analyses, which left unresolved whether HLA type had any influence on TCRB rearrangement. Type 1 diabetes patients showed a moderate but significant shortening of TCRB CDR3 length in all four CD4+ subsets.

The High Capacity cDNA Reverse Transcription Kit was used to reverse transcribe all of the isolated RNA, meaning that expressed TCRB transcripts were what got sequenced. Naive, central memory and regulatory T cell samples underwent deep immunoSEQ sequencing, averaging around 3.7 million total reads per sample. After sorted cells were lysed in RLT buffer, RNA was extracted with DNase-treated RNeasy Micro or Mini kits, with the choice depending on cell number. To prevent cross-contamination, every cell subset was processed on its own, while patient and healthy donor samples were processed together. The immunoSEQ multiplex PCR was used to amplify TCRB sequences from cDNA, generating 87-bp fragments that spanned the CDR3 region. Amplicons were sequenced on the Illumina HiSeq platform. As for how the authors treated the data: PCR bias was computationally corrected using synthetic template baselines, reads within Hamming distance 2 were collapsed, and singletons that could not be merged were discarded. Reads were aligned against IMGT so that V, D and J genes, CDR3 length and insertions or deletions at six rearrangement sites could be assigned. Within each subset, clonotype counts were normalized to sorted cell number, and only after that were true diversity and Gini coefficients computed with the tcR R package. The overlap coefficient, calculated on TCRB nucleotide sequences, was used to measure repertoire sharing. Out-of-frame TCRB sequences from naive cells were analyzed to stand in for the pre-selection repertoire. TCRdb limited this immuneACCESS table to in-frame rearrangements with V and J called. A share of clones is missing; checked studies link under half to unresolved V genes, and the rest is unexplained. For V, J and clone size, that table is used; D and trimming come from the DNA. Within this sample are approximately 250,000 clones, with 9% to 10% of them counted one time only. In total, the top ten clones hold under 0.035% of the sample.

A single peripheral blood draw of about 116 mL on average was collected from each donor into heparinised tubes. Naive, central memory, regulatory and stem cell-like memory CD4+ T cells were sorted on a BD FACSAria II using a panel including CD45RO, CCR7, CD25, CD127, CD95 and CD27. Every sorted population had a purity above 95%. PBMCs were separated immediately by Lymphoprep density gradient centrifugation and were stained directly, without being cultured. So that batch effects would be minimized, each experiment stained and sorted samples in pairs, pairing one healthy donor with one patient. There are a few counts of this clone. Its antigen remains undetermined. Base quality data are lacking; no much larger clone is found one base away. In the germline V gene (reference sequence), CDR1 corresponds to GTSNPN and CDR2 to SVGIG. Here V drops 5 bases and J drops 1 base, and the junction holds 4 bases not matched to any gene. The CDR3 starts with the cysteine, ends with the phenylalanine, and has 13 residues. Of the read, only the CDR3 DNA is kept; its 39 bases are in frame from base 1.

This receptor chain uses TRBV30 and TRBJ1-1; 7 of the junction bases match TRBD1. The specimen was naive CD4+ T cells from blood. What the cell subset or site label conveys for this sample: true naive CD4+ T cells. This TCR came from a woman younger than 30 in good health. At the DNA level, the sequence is TGTGCCTGGGAAAGGGACAGGAACACTGAAGCTTTCTTT. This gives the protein CAWERDRNTEAFF. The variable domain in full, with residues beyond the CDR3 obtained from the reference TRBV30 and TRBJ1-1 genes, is SQTIHQWPATLVQPVGSPLSLECTVEGTSNPNLYWYRQAAGRGLQLLFYSVGIGQISSEVPQNLSASRPQDRQFILSSKKLLLSDSGFYLCAWERDRNTEAFFGQGTRLTVV.